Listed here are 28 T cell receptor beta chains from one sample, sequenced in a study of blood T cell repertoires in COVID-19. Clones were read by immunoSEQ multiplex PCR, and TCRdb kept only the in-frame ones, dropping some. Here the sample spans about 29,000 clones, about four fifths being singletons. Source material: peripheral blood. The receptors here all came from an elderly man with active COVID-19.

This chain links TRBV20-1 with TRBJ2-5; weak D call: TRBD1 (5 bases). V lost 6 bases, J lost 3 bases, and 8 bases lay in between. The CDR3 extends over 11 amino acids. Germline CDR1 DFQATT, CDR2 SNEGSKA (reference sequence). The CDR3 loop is CSAAREETQYF. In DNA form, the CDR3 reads TGCAGTGCCGCCAGGGAAGAGACCCAGTACTTC.

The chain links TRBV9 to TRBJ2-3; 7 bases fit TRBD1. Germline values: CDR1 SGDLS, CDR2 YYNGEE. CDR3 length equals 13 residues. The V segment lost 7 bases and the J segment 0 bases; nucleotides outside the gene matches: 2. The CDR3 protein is CASGTASTDTQYF. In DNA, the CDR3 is TGTGCCAGCGGGACAGCTAGCACAGATACGCAGTATTTT.

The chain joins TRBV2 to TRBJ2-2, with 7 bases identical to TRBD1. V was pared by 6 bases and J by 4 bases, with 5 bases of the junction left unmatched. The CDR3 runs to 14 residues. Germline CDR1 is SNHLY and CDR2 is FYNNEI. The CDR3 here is CASRIGTATGELFF. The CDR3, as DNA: TGTGCCAGCAGGATCGGGACAGCCACCGGGGAGCTGTTTTTT.

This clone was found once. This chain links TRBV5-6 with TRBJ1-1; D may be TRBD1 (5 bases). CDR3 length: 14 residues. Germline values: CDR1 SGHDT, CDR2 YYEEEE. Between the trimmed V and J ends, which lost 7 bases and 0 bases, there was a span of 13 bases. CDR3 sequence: CASHGGVMNTEAFF. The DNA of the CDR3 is TGTGCCAGCCACGGAGGGGTTATGAACACTGAAGCTTTCTTT.

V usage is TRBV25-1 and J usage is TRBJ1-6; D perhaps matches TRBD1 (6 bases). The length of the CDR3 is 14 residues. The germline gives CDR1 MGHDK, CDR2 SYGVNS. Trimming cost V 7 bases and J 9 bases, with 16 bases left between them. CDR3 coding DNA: TGTGCCAGCACGGGGGGGGCAGGGAGTTCACCCCTCCACTTT. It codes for CASTGGAGSSPLHF. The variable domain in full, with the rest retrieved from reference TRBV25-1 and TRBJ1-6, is EADIYQTPRYLVIGTGKKITLECSQTMGHDKMYWYQQDPGMELHLIHYSYGVNSTEKGDLSSESTVSRIRTEHFPLTLESARPSHTSQYLCASTGGAGSSPLHFGNGTRLTVT.

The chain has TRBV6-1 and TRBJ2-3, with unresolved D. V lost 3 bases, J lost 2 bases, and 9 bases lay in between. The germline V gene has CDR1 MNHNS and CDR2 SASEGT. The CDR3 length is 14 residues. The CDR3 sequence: CASSDHTYTDTQYF. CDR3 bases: TGTGCCAGCAGTGATCATACTTACACAGATACGCAGTATTTT.

CDR3 nucleotide sequence: TGTGCCAGCAGGGCGAGGCAGATGAACACTGAAGCTTTCTTT. Residues: CASRARQMNTEAFF. The rearrangement uses TRBV6-5 and TRBJ1-1; D gene ambiguous. Germline lookup yields CDR1 MNHEY and CDR2 SVGAGI. This CDR3 is built from 14 residues. Trimming pared 6 bases from V and 0 bases from J, leaving 11 bases between.

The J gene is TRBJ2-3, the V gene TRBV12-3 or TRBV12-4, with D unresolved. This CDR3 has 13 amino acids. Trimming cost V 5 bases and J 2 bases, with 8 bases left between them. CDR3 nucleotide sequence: TGTGCCAGCAGTAGAACTCCCACAGATACGCAGTATTTT. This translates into CASSRTPTDTQYF.

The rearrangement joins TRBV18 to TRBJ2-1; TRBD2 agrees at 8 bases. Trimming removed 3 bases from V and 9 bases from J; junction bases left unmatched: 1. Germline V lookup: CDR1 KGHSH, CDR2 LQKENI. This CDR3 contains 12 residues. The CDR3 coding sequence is TGTGCCAGCTCACCGCGGGAGGTTGAGCAGTTCTTC. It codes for CASSPREVEQFF. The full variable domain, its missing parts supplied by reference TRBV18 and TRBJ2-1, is NAGVMQNPRHLVRRRGQEARLRCSPMKGHSHVYWYRQLPEEGLKFMVYLQKENIIDESGMPKERFSAEFPKEGPSILRIQQVVRGDSAAYFCASSPREVEQFFGPGTRLTVL.

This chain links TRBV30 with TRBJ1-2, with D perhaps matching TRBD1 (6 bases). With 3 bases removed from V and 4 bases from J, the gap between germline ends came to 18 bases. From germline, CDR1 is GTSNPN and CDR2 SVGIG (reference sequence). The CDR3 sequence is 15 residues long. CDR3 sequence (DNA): TGTGCCTGGAGAGATACCGACAGGCCCCTCTATGGCTACACCTTC. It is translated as CAWRDTDRPLYGYTF.

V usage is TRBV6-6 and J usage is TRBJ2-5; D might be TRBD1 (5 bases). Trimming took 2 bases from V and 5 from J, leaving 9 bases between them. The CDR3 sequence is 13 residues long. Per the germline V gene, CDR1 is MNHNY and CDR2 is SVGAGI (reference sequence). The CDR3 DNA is TGTGCCAGCAGTTACAGGGGCCGGGAGACCCAGTACTTC. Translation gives CASSYRGRETQYF.

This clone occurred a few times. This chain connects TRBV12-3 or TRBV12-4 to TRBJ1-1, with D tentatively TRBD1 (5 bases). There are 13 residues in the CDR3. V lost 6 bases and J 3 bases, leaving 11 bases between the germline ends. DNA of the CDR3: TGTGCCAGCAGGTACAGGATATACACTGAAGCTTTCTTT. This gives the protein CASRYRIYTEAFF.

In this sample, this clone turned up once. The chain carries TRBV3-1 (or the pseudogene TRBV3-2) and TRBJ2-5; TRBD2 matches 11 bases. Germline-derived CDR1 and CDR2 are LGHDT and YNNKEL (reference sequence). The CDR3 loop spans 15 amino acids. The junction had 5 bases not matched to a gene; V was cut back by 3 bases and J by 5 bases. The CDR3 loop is CASSQGTSGSETQYF. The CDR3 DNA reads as TGTGCCAGCAGCCAGGGGACTAGCGGTTCGGAGACCCAGTACTTC.

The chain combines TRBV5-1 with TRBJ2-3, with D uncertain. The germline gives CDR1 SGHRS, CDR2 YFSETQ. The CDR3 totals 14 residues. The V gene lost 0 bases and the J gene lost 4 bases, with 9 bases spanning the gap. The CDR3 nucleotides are TGCGCCAGCAGCTTGGAGAGCCCGGCAGATACGCAGTATTTT. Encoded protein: CASSLESPADTQYF.

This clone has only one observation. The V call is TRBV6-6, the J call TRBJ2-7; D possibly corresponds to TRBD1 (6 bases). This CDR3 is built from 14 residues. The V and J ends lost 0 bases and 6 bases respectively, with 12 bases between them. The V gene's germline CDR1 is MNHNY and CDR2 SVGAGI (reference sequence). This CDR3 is CASSYSTGIPEQYF. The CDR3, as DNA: TGTGCCAGCAGTTACTCAACAGGGATTCCCGAGCAGTACTTC.

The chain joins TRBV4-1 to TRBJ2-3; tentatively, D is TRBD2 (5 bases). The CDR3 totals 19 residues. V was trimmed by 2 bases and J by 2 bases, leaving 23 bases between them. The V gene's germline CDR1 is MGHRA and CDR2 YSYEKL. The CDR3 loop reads CASSQPRGIRTKLTDTQYF. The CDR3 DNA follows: TGCGCCAGCAGCCAACCCCGAGGGATCCGCACCAAACTCACAGATACGCAGTATTTT.

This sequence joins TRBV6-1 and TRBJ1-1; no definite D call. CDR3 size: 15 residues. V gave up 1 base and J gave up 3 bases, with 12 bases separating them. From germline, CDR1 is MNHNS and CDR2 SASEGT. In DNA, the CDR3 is TGTGCCAGCAGTGAAGATTCGAGAGGTCACACTGAAGCTTTCTTT. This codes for CASSEDSRGHTEAFF.

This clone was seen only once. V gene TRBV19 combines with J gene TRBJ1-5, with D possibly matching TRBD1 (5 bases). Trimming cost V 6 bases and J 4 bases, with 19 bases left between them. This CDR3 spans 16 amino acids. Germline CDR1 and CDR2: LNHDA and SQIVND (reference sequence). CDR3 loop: CASRTLTGYRNQPQHF. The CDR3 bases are TGTGCCAGTAGAACCCTCACGGGTTACAGGAATCAGCCCCAGCATTTT.

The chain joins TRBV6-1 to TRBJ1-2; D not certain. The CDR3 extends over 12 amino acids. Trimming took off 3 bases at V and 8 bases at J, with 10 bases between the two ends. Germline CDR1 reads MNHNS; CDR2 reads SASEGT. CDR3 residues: CASSDTVSGYTF. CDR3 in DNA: TGTGCCAGCAGTGATACAGTCTCAGGCTACACCTTC.

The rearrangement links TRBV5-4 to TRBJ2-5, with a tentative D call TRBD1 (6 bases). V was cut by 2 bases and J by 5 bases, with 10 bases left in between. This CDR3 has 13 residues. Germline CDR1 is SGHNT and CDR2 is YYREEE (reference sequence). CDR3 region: CASSLQGEETQYF. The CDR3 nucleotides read TGTGCCAGCAGCTTACAGGGAGAGGAGACCCAGTACTTC.

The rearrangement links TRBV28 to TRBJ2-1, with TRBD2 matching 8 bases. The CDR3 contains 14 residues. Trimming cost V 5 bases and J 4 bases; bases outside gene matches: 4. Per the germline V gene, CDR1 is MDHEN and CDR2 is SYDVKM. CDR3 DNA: TGTGCCAGCAGTAGCGGGGGCAGATACAATGAGCAGTTCTTC. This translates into CASSSGGRYNEQFF.

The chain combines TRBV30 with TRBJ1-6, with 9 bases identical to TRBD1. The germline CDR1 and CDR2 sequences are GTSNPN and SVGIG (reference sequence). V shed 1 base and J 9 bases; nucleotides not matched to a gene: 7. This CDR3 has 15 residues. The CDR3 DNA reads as TGTGCCTGGAGTGGGATGGGACAGGGATCTTCACCCCTCCACTTT. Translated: CAWSGMGQGSSPLHF.

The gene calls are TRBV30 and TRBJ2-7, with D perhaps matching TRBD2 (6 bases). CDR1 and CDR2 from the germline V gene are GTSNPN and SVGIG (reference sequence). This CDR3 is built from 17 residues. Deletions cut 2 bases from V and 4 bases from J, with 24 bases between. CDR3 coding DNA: TGTGCCTGGAGTCCCCTGTCTTCGTTCGGGGGAGATTACGAGCAGTACTTC. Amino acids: CAWSPLSSFGGDYEQYF.

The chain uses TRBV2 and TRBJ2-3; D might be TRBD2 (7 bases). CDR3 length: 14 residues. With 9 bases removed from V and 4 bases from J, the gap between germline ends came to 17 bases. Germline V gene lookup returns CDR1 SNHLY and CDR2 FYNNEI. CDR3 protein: CARVKGGQADTQYF. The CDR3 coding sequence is TGTGCCAGGGTGAAGGGGGGGCAAGCAGATACGCAGTATTTT. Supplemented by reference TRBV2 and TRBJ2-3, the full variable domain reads EPEVTQTPSHQVTQMGQEVILRCVPISNHLYFYWYRQILGQKVEFLVSFYNNEISEKSEIFDDQFSVERPDGSNFTLKIRSTKLEDSAMYFCARVKGGQADTQYFGPGTRLTVL.

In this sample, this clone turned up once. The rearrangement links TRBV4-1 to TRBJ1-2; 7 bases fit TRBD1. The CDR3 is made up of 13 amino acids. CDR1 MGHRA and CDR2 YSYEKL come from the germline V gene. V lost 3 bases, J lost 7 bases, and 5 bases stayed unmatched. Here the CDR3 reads CASSQTGLGGYTF. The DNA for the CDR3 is TGCGCCAGCAGCCAGACAGGGTTGGGTGGCTACACCTTC.

CDR3 residues: CASSLAGGVTEAFF. DNA of the CDR3: TGTGCCAGCAGCTTGGCAGGGGGTGTTACTGAAGCTTTCTTT. The gene calls are TRBV5-5 and TRBJ1-1; 7 bases are shared with TRBD1. Germline CDR1 reads SGHKS; CDR2 reads YYEKEE (reference sequence). CDR3 size: 14 residues. Germline trimming cut 0 bases from V and 5 bases from J; bases unmatched to any gene: 4.

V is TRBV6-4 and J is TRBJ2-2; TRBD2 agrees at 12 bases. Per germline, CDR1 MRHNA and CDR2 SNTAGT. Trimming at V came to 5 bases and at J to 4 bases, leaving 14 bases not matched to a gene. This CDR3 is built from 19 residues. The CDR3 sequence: CASSHIILTSGGRTGELFF. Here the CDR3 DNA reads TGTGCCAGCAGTCACATTATTTTGACTAGCGGGGGCCGCACCGGGGAGCTGTTTTTT.

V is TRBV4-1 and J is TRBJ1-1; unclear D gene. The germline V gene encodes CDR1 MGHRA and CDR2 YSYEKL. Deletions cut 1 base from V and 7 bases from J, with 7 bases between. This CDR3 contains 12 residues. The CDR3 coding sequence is TGCGCCAGCAGCCAAGGAGCGGATGAAGCTTTCTTT. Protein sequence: CASSQGADEAFF.